This T cell receptor beta chain emerged from a study of neurological immune-mediated disorders. The germline V gene encodes CDR1 SGHTA and CDR2 FQGNSA. The CDR3 covers 15 residues. With 2 bases clipped from V and 6 bases from J, the junction kept 8 bases outside the gene matches. A single record per CDR3 protein comes from TCRdb applying MiXCR to the 5' RACE reads. Altogether about 50,000 distinct CDR3 sequences are present, roughly 3% being singletons, with the ten largest covering more than 13%. Whole-study results and caveats: None of the CDR3 amino acid sequences in expanded clones turned up in more than one subject, which points to private repertoires in all groups.

This clonotype was detected ten times or more. The antigen remains undetermined. The sequencing sample was made of PBMCs. The chain uses TRBV7-2 and TRBJ2-7; 9 bases fit TRBD1. The sequence derives from a woman between 45 and 60 years old with multiple sclerosis. Here the CDR3 DNA reads TGTGCCAGCAGCTTAAGCGGGACAGGGTTTCGCGAGCAGTACGTC. As protein: CASSLSGTGFREQYV.